A single sample gave rise to the 20 T cell receptor beta chains below, sequenced in a study of response to subunit inactivated influenza vaccine. TCRdb used MiXCR to reprocess the RT-PCR reads, holding one entry per CDR3 protein. The table lists 290,000 or so distinct CDR3 sequences, 22% of them singletons. The sequenced sample was PBMCs from blood, obtained approximately 20 months after vaccination. The receptors were sampled from a man between 50 and 69 years old who received an inactivated influenza vaccine.

The chain combines TRBV5-6 with TRBJ1-5; tentatively, D is TRBD1 (5 bases). The V end was cut by 2 bases, the J end by 0 bases, with 12 bases between. Germline CDR1 reads SGHDT; CDR2 reads YYEEEE. The CDR3 has 16 residues. The DNA of the CDR3 is TGTGCCAGCAGCTTTAGGACACATAATAGCAATCAGCCCCAGCATTTT. Translating gives CASSFRTHNSNQPQHF.

This clonotype was counted at least ten times. The rearrangement links TRBV14 to TRBJ2-7; D remains ambiguous. The V gene lost 1 base and the J gene lost 6 bases, with 13 bases spanning the gap. The V gene's germline CDR1 is SGHDN and CDR2 FVKESK. The CDR3 spans 14 residues. CDR3 bases: TGTGCCAGCAGCCAAGCTCATGGTGTAAGCGAGCAGTACTTC. This encodes CASSQAHGVSEQYF.

The rearrangement links TRBV7-2 to TRBJ2-3; the match to TRBD2 covers 10 bases. V lost 0 bases and J lost 4; bases outside the gene matches: 4. CDR1 and CDR2 (germline): SGHTA, FQGNSA. The CDR3 spans 16 residues. The CDR3 here is CASSLASSGSPDTQYF. The CDR3 DNA follows: TGTGCCAGCAGCTTAGCGTCTAGCGGGAGCCCAGATACGCAGTATTTT.

This clonotype was detected a few times. This chain joins TRBV5-1 and TRBJ1-1; D is undetermined. The CDR3 runs to 13 residues. Trimming took off 3 bases at V and 1 base at J, with 7 bases between the two ends. Germline CDR1 SGHRS, CDR2 YFSETQ. The CDR3 is CASSSDWNTEAFF. The DNA for the CDR3 is TGCGCCAGCAGCTCCGACTGGAACACTGAAGCTTTCTTT.

The gene calls are TRBV6-1 and TRBJ2-7; D gene uncertain. Germline CDR1 and CDR2: MNHNS and SASEGT. Trimming removed 6 bases from V and 1 base from J, with 7 bases in between. The CDR3 loop spans 12 amino acids. In DNA, the CDR3 is TGTGCCAGCAGGGACGGATCCTACGAGCAGTACTTC. It is translated as CASRDGSYEQYF.

This chain connects TRBV29-1 to TRBJ2-3; 11 bases map to TRBD2. The germline V gene has CDR1 SQVTM and CDR2 ANQGSEA. Losses at the gene ends were 7 bases for V and 0 bases for J; bases not matched to a gene: 0. CDR3 length equals 13 residues. The CDR3 DNA follows: TGCAGCGGGACTAGCGGGAGCACAGATACGCAGTATTTT. It encodes CSGTSGSTDTQYF.

Ten or more counts support this clonotype. CDR3 loop: CASSPGLGGNQPQHF. The DNA for the CDR3 is TGCGCCAGCAGCCCGGGGCTGGGGGGCAATCAGCCCCAGCATTTT. V and J are TRBV5-1 and TRBJ1-5; weak D call: TRBD1 (5 bases). V dropped 4 bases and J dropped 2 bases, with 13 bases sitting between them. Germline CDR1 SGHRS, CDR2 YFSETQ. The CDR3 sequence is 15 residues long.

The chain carries TRBV7-2 and TRBJ1-6; D ambiguous. The CDR3 has 15 residues. The germline gives CDR1 SGHTA, CDR2 FQGNSA. Trimming took off 1 base at V and 9 bases at J, with 13 bases between the two ends. The CDR3 nucleotides read TGTGCCAGCAGCTTAGAGCCCCAAGGACGTTCACCCCTCCACTTT. It encodes CASSLEPQGRSPLHF.

The gene calls are TRBV29-1 and TRBJ2-1; D remains unclear. Germline V CDR1 and CDR2: SQVTM, ANQGSEA. Trimming pared 7 bases from V and 4 bases from J, leaving 8 bases between. The CDR3 runs to 11 residues. The CDR3 nucleotides are TGCAGCGCCGCCGTATACAATGAGCAGTTCTTC. It encodes CSAAVYNEQFF.

As concerns this clonotype: Because the CDR3 is missing its conserved closing phenylalanine or tryptophan, this is likely a read error. This sequence joins TRBV5-6 and TRBJ1-2, with unresolved D. Germline V gives CDR1 SGHDT, CDR2 YYEEEE. Trimming took 5 bases from V and 0 from J, leaving 11 bases between them. The CDR3 sequence is 14 residues long. The DNA of the CDR3 is TGTGCCAGCAGTTCTGACACCGCTAACTATGGCTACACCTTA. It specifies CASSSDTANYGYTL.

In nucleotides, the CDR3 is TGCGCCAGCAGTCCAGGGGTTTCAGACACTGAAGCTTTCTTT. Residues: CASSPGVSDTEAFF. This chain joins TRBV5-1 and TRBJ1-1; D is possibly TRBD1 (6 bases). Germline CDR1 and CDR2: SGHRS and YFSETQ. CDR3 size: 14 residues. The V end lost 5 bases, the J end lost 3 bases, and 14 bases lay between the germline ends.

This clonotype was seen a handful of times. This chain uses TRBV12-3 or TRBV12-4 with TRBJ1-5, with D uncertain. The V and J ends lost 0 bases and 1 base respectively, with 7 bases between them. The length of the CDR3 is 15 residues. DNA of the CDR3: TGTGCCAGCAGTTTAGCTCGGCTGAGCAATCAGCCCCAGCATTTT. It translates to CASSLARLSNQPQHF.

The chain joins TRBV20-1 to TRBJ2-3; possible D gene TRBD2, 7 bases. The ends were cut back, 6 bases at V and 11 bases at J, with 21 bases in the middle. The CDR3 is 13 residues long. Germline V gives CDR1 DFQATT, CDR2 SNEGSKA (reference sequence). The CDR3 reads CSARRTWEGVQYF. The CDR3 DNA reads as TGCAGTGCCAGAAGGACATGGGAGGGGGTGCAGTATTTT.

CDR3 in amino acids: CASSQGAASGSQFF. For the CDR3, the DNA is TGTGCCAGCAGCCAAGGAGCGGCTAGCGGGAGTCAGTTCTTC. V gene TRBV3-1 combines with J gene TRBJ2-1; 10 nucleotides align to TRBD2. The CDR3 is made up of 14 amino acids. Per the germline V gene, CDR1 is LGHDT and CDR2 is YNNKEL (reference sequence). V dropped 1 base and J dropped 13; count of bases not matched to a gene: 7.

V usage is TRBV2 and J usage is TRBJ1-5, with 7 bases matching TRBD1. Germline V gene sequence: CDR1 SNHLY, CDR2 FYNNEI. Trimming removed 6 bases from V and 6 bases from J; junction bases left unmatched: 14. The CDR3 is made up of 16 amino acids. Written as DNA, the CDR3 is TGTGCCAGCAGACGGGACAGCTTAATCGGAAGTCAGCCCCAGCATTTT. Amino acid sequence: CASRRDSLIGSQPQHF.

The rearrangement uses TRBV9 and TRBJ2-2; no definite D call. The CDR3 length is 14 residues. In germline, CDR1 is SGDLS, CDR2 YYNGEE. V lost 3 bases to trimming and J lost 2 bases, with 8 bases between them. CDR3 bases: TGTGCCAGCAGCGCTGGGATCAACACCGGGGAGCTGTTTTTT. Translating it yields CASSAGINTGELFF. The full variable domain, with the rest looked up from reference TRBV9 and TRBJ2-2, is DSGVTQTPKHLITATGQRVTLRCSPRSGDLSVYWYQQSLDQGLQFLIQYYNGEERAKGNILERFSAQQFPDLHSELNLSSLELGDSALYFCASSAGINTGELFFGEGSRLTVL.

The chain carries TRBV5-1 and TRBJ2-7; possibly TRBD1 or TRBD2 for D (6 bases each). This CDR3 is 16 amino acids long. Germline V lookup: CDR1 SGHRS, CDR2 YFSETQ. Trimming pared 2 bases from V and 5 bases from J, leaving 20 bases between. The CDR3 sequence: CASSFRLRKRGDEQYF. CDR3 DNA sequence: TGCGCCAGCAGCTTTAGACTGCGAAAAAGGGGGGACGAGCAGTACTTC.

In its sample, this clonotype was seen a few times. The chain uses TRBV30 and TRBJ2-5; tentatively, D is TRBD2 (5 bases). The germline V gene encodes CDR1 GTSNPN and CDR2 SVGIG (reference sequence). The CDR3 is 14 residues long. V shed 5 bases and J shed 4 bases, with 17 bases lying between them. CDR3: CAWVAKHGGETQYF. CDR3 nucleotide sequence: TGTGCCTGGGTAGCCAAACACGGAGGAGAGACCCAGTACTTC.

The chain links TRBV12-3 or TRBV12-4 to TRBJ1-2; D not resolved. The CDR3 runs 13 residues. Trimming stripped 1 base from V and 7 bases from J, with 10 bases between. The CDR3 coding sequence is TGTGCCAGCAGTTTAGGGGAACGCGGTGGCTACACCTTC. As protein: CASSLGERGGYTF.

This clonotype was recorded many times. The chain uses TRBV15 and TRBJ1-1; 7 bases map to TRBD1. This CDR3 contains 14 residues. V shed 8 bases, J shed 2 bases, and the junction held 8 bases outside the gene matches. CDR1 is LNHNV and CDR2 is YYDKDF in the germline V gene (reference sequence). As DNA, the CDR3 is TGTGCCACCGGCCCCGGGACAGTAAACACTGAAGCTTTCTTT. It translates to CATGPGTVNTEAFF.